This T cell receptor beta chain appears in the sequencing data of a study of blood T cells in healthy people across ages. A second PCR of about 6 to 11 cycles used a sample-barcoded 5' primer and a J-beta primer mix. TCRdb analysed the 5' RACE reads with MiXCR anew, one entry per CDR3 protein. Of under 1,100,000 distinct CDR3 sequences detected, about 25% appear once; the ten largest clones hold around 0.75%. These same data were also listed under a study on T cells of mothers and their children.

The source is a girl aged 2-10 years in good health. The sequenced sample was blood.

CDR3 coding DNA: TGTGCCAGCAGCTTATCAACCGGGACAGGGGCCTACGAGCAGTACTTC. Its translation: CASSLSTGTGAYEQYF. The chain carries TRBV7-9 and TRBJ2-7; TRBD1 matches 10 bases. Germline V gene lookup returns CDR1 SEHNR and CDR2 FQNEAQ (reference sequence). Unmatched junction bases numbered 6, after V lost 2 bases and J lost 2 bases. The CDR3 contains 16 residues.